This T cell receptor beta chain was obtained from a study of human T cells and chemical hapten exposure. Study-wide context: After 6 days, upper back 0.01% DPC patch tests were scored.

Time point indicated: patch test 3, about 24 weeks after DPC sensitization. Treatment: therapeutic diphenylcyclopropenone sensitization with weekly scalp DPC. General observations from the study: Because all patients had alopecia, their immune responses might differ from healthy ones. Expanded TCRs produced significantly more large CDR3 similarity clusters than controls did.

Germline V gene data show CDR1 as DFQATT and CDR2 as SNEGSKA (reference sequence). The CDR3 consists of 11 residues. J gave up 14 bases and V 6 bases, and 9 bases lay outside the gene matches. The library tagged each cDNA molecule with unique molecular identifiers. TCRdb called the RACE reads again in MiXCR, with one record for every CDR3 protein. In the table there are fewer than 100,000 distinct CDR3 sequences, roughly 10% of which are singletons. This clonotype was recorded many times. The antigen is unknown. The TCR originated in a woman between 25 and 40 years old with alopecia areata. Some clones in this sample may be carry-over from other donors' samples. The starting material was whole blood, obtained in connection with sensitization to the hapten diphenylcyclopropenone (DPC). V gene TRBV20-1 combines with J gene TRBJ2-1, with 8 bases aligning to TRBD1. The CDR3, as DNA: TGCAGTGCCCAGACAGGGGAAAGGGAGTTCTTC. This codes for CSAQTGEREFF.